A selection of T cell receptor beta chains follows, all from one sample in a study of blood T cell repertoires in COVID-19. TCRdb's copy holds only in-frame clones and misses some; the assay was immunoSEQ multiplex PCR. The table has approximately 97,000 clones, around nine tenths seen once. Sequencing was carried out using peripheral blood. These receptors were taken from a woman between 50 and 59 years old with COVID-19, enrolled during active disease. The CDR3 runs from the conserved cysteine through the conserved F or W. Each record gives: J gene, clone size, V gene, D gene, CDR3 DNA, CDR3 protein. A D gene is named only where the DNA matches it firmly. A clone size is listed for some rows: how often the clone was seen (once, few, many), or a class if it is expanded.

j_call: TRBJ1-2; clone_size: NA; v_call: TRBV2; d_call: TRBD1; cdr3_nt: TGTGCCAGCAGTGATAGGGGGACAGATGGCTACACCTTC; cdr3_aa: CASSDRGTDGYTF
j_call: TRBJ2-1; clone_size: NA; v_call: TRBV30; d_call: TRBD1; cdr3_nt: TGTGCCTGGAGTGTGGGGACAGGGGTTTATGAGCAGTTCTTC; cdr3_aa: CAWSVGTGVYEQFF
j_call: TRBJ1-6; clone_size: NA; v_call: TRBV5-6; d_call: TRBD1; cdr3_nt: TGTGCCAGCAGCACCGCGGACAGGGATTCACCCCTCCACTTT; cdr3_aa: CASSTADRDSPLHF
j_call: TRBJ2-3; clone_size: NA; v_call: TRBV11-3; d_call: TRBD2; cdr3_nt: TGTGCCAGCAGCTCTTCACCGGGACTAGCGGTCGATACGCAGTATTTT; cdr3_aa: CASSSSPGLAVDTQYF
j_call: TRBJ1-2; clone_size: NA; v_call: TRBV19; d_call: NA; cdr3_nt: TGTGCCAGTAGTATAGGCAGAACCAACTATGGCTACACCTTC; cdr3_aa: CASSIGRTNYGYTF
j_call: TRBJ2-7; clone_size: NA; v_call: TRBV5-1; d_call: TRBD1; cdr3_nt: TGCGCCAGCAGCCGGGACAGCCCCACCTACGAGCAGTACTTC; cdr3_aa: CASSRDSPTYEQYF
j_call: TRBJ1-1; clone_size: NA; v_call: TRBV3-1/TRBV3-2; d_call: NA; cdr3_nt: TGTGCCAGCAGCCAAGATCGTCGCAGGGTGGCTTTCTTT; cdr3_aa: CASSQDRRRVAFF
j_call: TRBJ1-4; clone_size: NA; v_call: TRBV4-1; d_call: NA; cdr3_nt: TGCGCCAGCAGCCAACTGGGCAGTAACGGTGAAAAACTGTTTTTT; cdr3_aa: CASSQLGSNGEKLFF
j_call: TRBJ2-3; clone_size: NA; v_call: TRBV5-8; d_call: TRBD2; cdr3_nt: TGTGCCAGCAGCTTGCCAGGACTAGCGGGGGGTGATACGCAGTATTTT; cdr3_aa: CASSLPGLAGGDTQYF
j_call: TRBJ1-2; clone_size: NA; v_call: TRBV28; d_call: NA; cdr3_nt: TGTGCCAGCAGTTCCACCTTTACAGGGTTGGGTGGCTACACCTTC; cdr3_aa: CASSSTFTGLGGYTF
j_call: TRBJ2-5; clone_size: NA; v_call: TRBV9; d_call: TRBD2; cdr3_nt: TGTGCCAGCAGCCCGCGACTAGCGATAGAGACCCAGTACTTC; cdr3_aa: CASSPRLAIETQYF
j_call: TRBJ2-5; clone_size: NA; v_call: TRBV3-1/TRBV3-2; d_call: TRBD1; cdr3_nt: TGTGCCAGCAGCCAAGGAAGGACAGGGGTGGGGGAGACCCAGTACTTC; cdr3_aa: CASSQGRTGVGETQYF
j_call: TRBJ1-4; clone_size: NA; v_call: TRBV29-1; d_call: NA; cdr3_nt: TGCAGCGTTGGGCTGTACGAAAAACTGTTTTTT; cdr3_aa: CSVGLYEKLFF
j_call: TRBJ2-7; clone_size: NA; v_call: TRBV9; d_call: NA; cdr3_nt: TGTGCCAGCAGCGTAGTCCCAAATGCCTACGAGCAGTACTTC; cdr3_aa: CASSVVPNAYEQYF
j_call: TRBJ1-5; clone_size: NA; v_call: TRBV6-1; d_call: TRBD1; cdr3_nt: TGTGCCAGCAGTGAACAACAGGGGAAACAGCCCCAGCATTTT; cdr3_aa: CASSEQQGKQPQHF
j_call: TRBJ2-2; clone_size: NA; v_call: TRBV12-5; d_call: NA; cdr3_nt: TGTGCTAGTGGTTTGACAACGAGGGCGGACCAACCCGGGGAGCTGTTTTTT; cdr3_aa: CASGLTTRADQPGELFF
j_call: TRBJ1-1; clone_size: NA; v_call: TRBV5-1; d_call: NA; cdr3_nt: TGCGCCAGCAGGGGGGCCACTGAAGCTTTCTTT; cdr3_aa: CASRGATEAFF
j_call: TRBJ1-5; clone_size: NA; v_call: TRBV5-8; d_call: NA; cdr3_nt: TGTGCCAGCAGCCCCCGGGTCCTAAGTAATCAGCCCCAGCATTTT; cdr3_aa: CASSPRVLSNQPQHF
j_call: TRBJ2-1; clone_size: NA; v_call: TRBV6-5; d_call: TRBD2; cdr3_nt: TGTGCCAGCAGTCCCACTAGCGGGTCCCACAATGAGCAGTTCTTC; cdr3_aa: CASSPTSGSHNEQFF
j_call: TRBJ2-2; clone_size: NA; v_call: TRBV9; d_call: NA; cdr3_nt: TGTGCCAGCAGCGCCTACTCCGGGGGCGGGGAGCTGTTTTTT; cdr3_aa: CASSAYSGGGELFF
j_call: TRBJ2-7; clone_size: NA; v_call: TRBV30; d_call: TRBD2; cdr3_nt: TGTGCCTGGAGAATGGCGGGGGGGCCCCACGAGCAGTACTTC; cdr3_aa: CAWRMAGGPHEQYF
j_call: TRBJ2-3; clone_size: NA; v_call: TRBV18; d_call: NA; cdr3_nt: TGTGCCAGCTCTCGGGGTTCCGATACGCAGTATTTT; cdr3_aa: CASSRGSDTQYF
j_call: TRBJ1-1; clone_size: once; v_call: TRBV10-2; d_call: TRBD1; cdr3_nt: TGCGCCAGCACGGGGACAGGGTCCACTGAAGCTTTCTTT; cdr3_aa: CASTGTGSTEAFF
j_call: TRBJ2-3; clone_size: NA; v_call: TRBV19; d_call: TRBD1; cdr3_nt: TGTGCCAGTAGCAAGAGACAGGGGGCCCAAGATACGCAGTATTTT; cdr3_aa: CASSKRQGAQDTQYF
j_call: TRBJ2-2; clone_size: NA; v_call: TRBV5-1; d_call: NA; cdr3_nt: TGCGCCAGCAGCCCGGGGTGGGCGAACACCGGGGAGCTGTTTTTT; cdr3_aa: CASSPGWANTGELFF
j_call: TRBJ1-1; clone_size: once; v_call: TRBV19; d_call: TRBD1; cdr3_nt: TGTGCCAGTAGTATACCCCCGACAGGGGTGGAAAACACTGAAGCTTTCTTT; cdr3_aa: CASSIPPTGVENTEAFF
j_call: TRBJ1-4; clone_size: NA; v_call: TRBV7-2; d_call: NA; cdr3_nt: TGTGCCAGCAGGGGTTCAAGTCAGGGGCGCGAAAAACTGTTTTTT; cdr3_aa: CASRGSSQGREKLFF
j_call: TRBJ2-5; clone_size: NA; v_call: TRBV18; d_call: NA; cdr3_nt: TGTGCCAGCTCACCATTTTCAGGGGCTACGAAGACCCAGTACTTC; cdr3_aa: CASSPFSGATKTQYF
j_call: TRBJ1-1; clone_size: NA; v_call: TRBV5-1; d_call: NA; cdr3_nt: TGCGCCAGCAGCATTAAGTCTCAGGGGAACACTGAAGCTTTCTTT; cdr3_aa: CASSIKSQGNTEAFF
j_call: TRBJ2-7; clone_size: few; v_call: TRBV5-1; d_call: NA; cdr3_nt: TGCGCCAGCAGTTGGAGAGACAGTGTTAGTGAGCAGTACTTC; cdr3_aa: CASSWRDSVSEQYF
j_call: TRBJ2-1; clone_size: NA; v_call: TRBV10-3; d_call: NA; cdr3_nt: TGTGCCTCCCTTTCCAGGGGAGGGGATCAGCAACGGAGAAATGAGCAGTTCTTC; cdr3_aa: CASLSRGGDQQRRNEQFF
j_call: TRBJ1-1; clone_size: NA; v_call: TRBV12-5; d_call: NA; cdr3_nt: TGTGCTAGTGGTTTTATCCGTGAGGAGGTAGCTTTCTTT; cdr3_aa: CASGFIREEVAFF
j_call: TRBJ2-1; clone_size: NA; v_call: TRBV7-2; d_call: NA; cdr3_nt: TGTGCCAGCAGGAGGGGAGGGGGCTACAATGAGCAGTTCTTC; cdr3_aa: CASRRGGGYNEQFF
j_call: TRBJ2-5; clone_size: NA; v_call: TRBV14; d_call: TRBD1; cdr3_nt: TGTGCCAGCAGCCAAGATTGGACAGGGCTTGGGGAGACCCAGTACTTC; cdr3_aa: CASSQDWTGLGETQYF
j_call: TRBJ1-4; clone_size: NA; v_call: TRBV30; d_call: NA; cdr3_nt: TGTGCCTGGAGTGGAGGAGGGCCCCCTTGGGAAAAACTGTTTTTT; cdr3_aa: CAWSGGGPPWEKLFF
j_call: TRBJ2-3; clone_size: NA; v_call: TRBV10-1; d_call: TRBD1; cdr3_nt: TGCGCCAGCCGGGACAGGGGGCCAACAGATACGCAGTATTTT; cdr3_aa: CASRDRGPTDTQYF
j_call: TRBJ1-1; clone_size: NA; v_call: TRBV6-1; d_call: NA; cdr3_nt: TGTGCCAGCACTGAAGCCCACAGCCCGGCCCCTCGGGAGGCTTTCTTT; cdr3_aa: CASTEAHSPAPREAFF
j_call: TRBJ2-7; clone_size: NA; v_call: TRBV28; d_call: TRBD1; cdr3_nt: TGTGCCAGCACCACACTCTACAGGGGGAGCGAGCAGTACTTC; cdr3_aa: CASTTLYRGSEQYF
j_call: TRBJ1-5; clone_size: once; v_call: TRBV19; d_call: NA; cdr3_nt: TGTGCCAGTAGTATGGGGAGATTCAATCAGCCCCAGCATTTT; cdr3_aa: CASSMGRFNQPQHF
j_call: TRBJ1-2; clone_size: NA; v_call: TRBV6-1; d_call: NA; cdr3_nt: TGTGCCAGCAGTGACCAGGGAAGGGGCTTTACGCGGGGCTACACCTTC; cdr3_aa: CASSDQGRGFTRGYTF
j_call: TRBJ2-7; clone_size: NA; v_call: TRBV27; d_call: TRBD1; cdr3_nt: TGTGCCAGCAATTTGGGGGACAGCTCCTACGAGCAGTACTTC; cdr3_aa: CASNLGDSSYEQYF
j_call: TRBJ2-7; clone_size: NA; v_call: TRBV5-1; d_call: NA; cdr3_nt: TGCGCCAGCAGCCTAAGACAGAACCCCTACGAGCAGTACTTC; cdr3_aa: CASSLRQNPYEQYF
j_call: TRBJ1-2; clone_size: NA; v_call: TRBV7-8; d_call: NA; cdr3_nt: TGTGCCAGCAGCTCCTGGGGCAGAACAAATAACTATGGCTACACCTTC; cdr3_aa: CASSSWGRTNNYGYTF
j_call: TRBJ2-3; clone_size: NA; v_call: TRBV5-1; d_call: TRBD2; cdr3_nt: TGCGCCAGCAGCCCCGGACTAGCGGGGAATACGCAGTATTTT; cdr3_aa: CASSPGLAGNTQYF
j_call: TRBJ1-1; clone_size: NA; v_call: TRBV6-6; d_call: NA; cdr3_nt: TGTGCCAGCAGTTACAACGCCCGGGACAACAAAGCTTTCTTT; cdr3_aa: CASSYNARDNKAFF
j_call: TRBJ1-2; clone_size: NA; v_call: TRBV14; d_call: NA; cdr3_nt: TGTGCCAGCAGCCAAGATATGCCAGGGGACATATATGGCTACACCTTC; cdr3_aa: CASSQDMPGDIYGYTF
j_call: TRBJ2-3; clone_size: NA; v_call: TRBV11-3; d_call: TRBD2; cdr3_nt: TGTGCCAGCAGCCTCATCCTCGGACTAGCGGGGGATACGCAGTATTTT; cdr3_aa: CASSLILGLAGDTQYF
j_call: TRBJ1-2; clone_size: NA; v_call: TRBV5-1; d_call: NA; cdr3_nt: TGCGCCAGCGCCGGGACACGGTTGAACTATGGCTACACCTTC; cdr3_aa: CASAGTRLNYGYTF
j_call: TRBJ2-3; clone_size: NA; v_call: TRBV7-2; d_call: NA; cdr3_nt: TGTGCCAGCAGCTTAGTAGGACTCCGGAATACGCAGTATTTT; cdr3_aa: CASSLVGLRNTQYF
j_call: TRBJ2-5; clone_size: NA; v_call: TRBV3-1/TRBV3-2; d_call: TRBD2; cdr3_nt: TGTGCCAGCAGCCAAGCCCTAGCGGGGGGAGACCAAGAGACCCAGTACTTC; cdr3_aa: CASSQALAGGDQETQYF
j_call: TRBJ1-1; clone_size: NA; v_call: TRBV27; d_call: NA; cdr3_nt: TGTGCCAGCAGGGGGCGGCAGGGGCCTAGTGAAGCTTTCTTT; cdr3_aa: CASRGRQGPSEAFF
j_call: TRBJ1-6; clone_size: NA; v_call: TRBV12-3/TRBV12-4; d_call: NA; cdr3_nt: TGTGCCAGCAGTTTGGAGCGCCTGACACCCCTCCACTTT; cdr3_aa: CASSLERLTPLHF
j_call: TRBJ1-1; clone_size: NA; v_call: TRBV3-1/TRBV3-2; d_call: NA; cdr3_nt: TGTGCCAGCAGCCAACGGGGAAGGTACACTGAAGCTTTCTTT; cdr3_aa: CASSQRGRYTEAFF
j_call: TRBJ1-2; clone_size: NA; v_call: TRBV28; d_call: NA; cdr3_nt: TGTTCGACCAATTTGGGGCAGGGTAATTATGGCTACACCTTC; cdr3_aa: CSTNLGQGNYGYTF
j_call: TRBJ1-5; clone_size: NA; v_call: TRBV28; d_call: TRBD1; cdr3_nt: TGTGCCAGCAGTTCTGGGACAGGGAACAATCAGCCCCAGCATTTT; cdr3_aa: CASSSGTGNNQPQHF